This T cell receptor beta chain was sequenced in a study of early T cells in non-severe SARS-CoV-2 infection. Study overall: Chains stayed unpaired after sequencing of bulk RNA from unsorted whole blood.

Whole-study results and caveats: The study's VDJdb matching favored anti-spike CD8 responses and missed private and CD4 specificities.

The CDR3 sequence is 12 residues long. The germline CDR1 and CDR2 sequences are LGHDT and YNNKEL (reference sequence). In the case of this clonotype: What it recognizes is unknown. Germline is not matched at one junction end, which may reflect a read error.

The library protocol tagged individual cDNA molecules with unique molecular identifiers. TCRdb reprocessed the 5' RACE reads via MiXCR and lists one record per CDR3 protein. The sample shows tens of thousands of distinct CDR3 sequences, approximately 7% of them seen only once. This TCR derives from an adult who was a healthcare worker with PCR-confirmed SARS-CoV-2 infection or an uninfected control (not recorded which). This rearrangement joins TRBV3-1 to TRBJ1-1, with unresolved D. Sequenced material: whole blood. CDR3 DNA sequence: TGTGCCAGCAGCCAGGCCGGGCCGTGGCGGGTCTTT. Translating it yields CASSQAGPWRVF.